This entry lists 25 T cell receptor beta chains sequenced from one sample in a study of cytomegalovirus exposure and HLA in healthy donors. The primer mix had 60 Vbeta and 13 Jbeta primers. TCRdb's table, derived via immunoSEQ multiplex PCR, lists solely in-frame clones and lacks some. The top ten clones hold around 2.9% of a sample with 90,000 to 130,000 clones, about four fifths of them seen once. Material: PBMCs. The source of these receptors is a woman between 55 and 75 years old in good health and CMV-seropositive.

The rearrangement joins TRBV5-1 to TRBJ2-3, with a possible D match to TRBD2 (6 bases). The germline gives CDR1 SGHRS, CDR2 YFSETQ. The CDR3 contains 14 residues. The V gene lost 4 bases and the J gene lost 5 bases, with 14 bases spanning the gap. CDR3 sequence (DNA): TGCGCCAGCAGCGGAGGGACGATTAAAGATACGCAGTATTTT. Encoded protein: CASSGGTIKDTQYF.

This clone was picked up one time. This chain connects TRBV10-2 to TRBJ2-5, with D possibly being TRBD2 (6 bases). Germline V gives CDR1 WSHSY, CDR2 SAAADI. V lost 4 bases to trimming and J lost 5 bases, with 14 bases between them. The length of the CDR3 is 14 residues. The CDR3 coding sequence is TGCGCCAGCAGTGTGGAGGGGCGCCGGGAGACCCAGTACTTC. It specifies CASSVEGRRETQYF.

The V gene is TRBV19, the J gene TRBJ2-1, with 9 bases lining up with TRBD2. V dropped 7 bases and J dropped 1; count of bases not matched to a gene: 11. CDR1 LNHDA and CDR2 SQIVND come from the germline V gene (reference sequence). This CDR3 is built from 17 residues. CDR3 in amino acids: CASTTPTSGTSYNEQFF. The DNA for the CDR3 is TGTGCCAGTACCACCCCGACTAGCGGCACTTCCTACAATGAGCAGTTCTTC.

This clone was recorded a few times. This rearrangement joins TRBV7-2 to TRBJ2-2; 10 bases are a match to TRBD2. Germline CDR1 is SGHTA and CDR2 is FQGNSA. This CDR3 has 15 amino acids. Germline trimming cut 6 bases from V and 6 bases from J; bases unmatched to any gene: 7. CDR3 DNA sequence: TGTGCCAGCAGTAATTTAGCGGGAGGCGCCGGGGAGCTGTTTTTT. Its protein product is CASSNLAGGAGELFF. The variable domain in full, with the rest retrieved from reference TRBV7-2 and TRBJ2-2, is GAGVSQSPSNKVTEKGKDVELRCDPISGHTALYWYRQSLGQGLEFLIYFQGNSAPDKSGLPSDRFSAERTGGSVSTLTIQRTQQEDSAVYLCASSNLAGGAGELFFGEGSRLTVL.

This chain uses TRBV25-1 with TRBJ2-7; no clear D gene. The V gene lost 1 base and the J gene lost 2 bases, with 12 bases spanning the gap. Germline V gene lookup returns CDR1 MGHDK and CDR2 SYGVNS. The length of the CDR3 is 15 residues. In DNA, the CDR3 is TGTGCCAGCAGTGAATTGTTAAAGCACCCCTACGAGCAGTACTTC. Its translation: CASSELLKHPYEQYF.

J is TRBJ1-2 and V is TRBV6-5; 8 positions match TRBD1. The CDR3 runs to 15 residues. Germline trimming cut 0 bases from V and 4 bases from J; bases unmatched to any gene: 4. The germline gives CDR1 MNHEY, CDR2 SVGAGI. The chain's CDR3 is CASSYSGTGLYGYTF. CDR3 coding DNA: TGTGCCAGCAGTTACTCGGGGACAGGTCTCTATGGCTACACCTTC.

Turning to this clone: One junction end disagrees with the germline gene, perhaps due to a read error. This chain links TRBV7-9 with TRBJ1-1, with 8 bases aligning to TRBD1. Germline CDR1 SEHNR, CDR2 FQNEAQ (reference sequence). The CDR3 is 13 amino acids. The DNA for the CDR3 is TGTTCCAGCAGCTTAGAAGCAGGGGGCGAAGCTTTCTTT. Translation gives CSSSLEAGGEAFF.

The chain recombines TRBV21-1 with TRBJ1-5. TRBV21-1 is designated a pseudogene. The CDR3 has 11 amino acids. DNA for the CDR3: TGTGCCCGAACAACGGGACAGCCCCAGCATTTT. This translates into CARTTGQPQHF.

The V call is TRBV18, the J call TRBJ2-7, with a tentative D call TRBD2 (6 bases). CDR1 is KGHSH, CDR2 LQKENI, per germline. The CDR3 loop spans 13 amino acids. V was trimmed by 0 bases and J by 7 bases, leaving 10 bases between them. This CDR3 reads CASSPPGGFEQYF. CDR3 bases: TGTGCCAGCTCACCACCCGGGGGTTTTGAGCAGTACTTC. Full variable domain (rest looked up from reference TRBV18 and TRBJ2-7): NAGVMQNPRHLVRRRGQEARLRCSPMKGHSHVYWYRQLPEEGLKFMVYLQKENIIDESGMPKERFSAEFPKEGPSILRIQQVVRGDSAAYFCASSPPGGFEQYFGPGTRLTVT.

V is TRBV14 and J is TRBJ1-1, with D perhaps TRBD1 (6 bases). The V and J ends lost 3 bases and 4 bases respectively, with 18 bases between them. The CDR3 runs 16 residues. Germline V gene data show CDR1 as SGHDN and CDR2 as FVKESK. The CDR3 sequence is CASSHLGTGMSTEAFF. CDR3 nucleotides: TGTGCCAGCAGCCATTTAGGAACAGGGATGAGCACTGAAGCTTTCTTT. Full variable domain (rest looked up from reference TRBV14 and TRBJ1-1): EAGVTQFPSHSVIEKGQTVTLRCDPISGHDNLYWYRRVMGKEIKFLLHFVKESKQDESGMPNNRFLAERTGGTYSTLKVQPAELEDSGVYFCASSHLGTGMSTEAFFGQGTRLTVV.

The chain is built from TRBV6-5 and TRBJ1-2; D remains unclear. The V end lost 0 bases, the J end lost 4 bases, and 12 bases lay between the germline ends. There are 15 residues in the CDR3. Looked up from germline, CDR1 is MNHEY and CDR2 is SVGAGI. The CDR3 nucleotides are TGTGCCAGCAGTTACTCGGCACTAGGCCTCTATGGCTACACCTTC. The encoded protein is CASSYSALGLYGYTF.

The chain has TRBV5-4 and TRBJ2-5, with TRBD2 matching over 7 bases. V was pared by 3 bases and J by 2 bases, with 13 bases of the junction left unmatched. CDR3 length: 17 residues. CDR1 SGHNT and CDR2 YYREEE come from the germline V gene (reference sequence). For the CDR3, the DNA is TGTGCCAGCAGCTCTGCTTTTGATCTAGCGGAACAAGAGACCCAGTACTTC. It specifies CASSSAFDLAEQETQYF.

J is TRBJ2-5 and V is TRBV7-9; 7 bases are shared with TRBD2. This CDR3 has 17 residues. Germline CDR1 reads SEHNR; CDR2 reads FQNEAQ (reference sequence). Trimming removed 5 bases from V and 1 base from J; junction bases left unmatched: 13. CDR3 nucleotides: TGTGCCAGCAGCACCCGCCCCTTACTAGCGTTCCAAGAGACCCAGTACTTC. It encodes CASSTRPLLAFQETQYF.

The genes are TRBV5-4 and TRBJ1-1, with 8 bases matching TRBD1. The J segment lost 1 base and the V segment lost 4 bases, leaving 12 bases of the junction unmatched. The CDR3 spans 17 residues. Germline V gives CDR1 SGHNT, CDR2 YYREEE (reference sequence). The CDR3 DNA follows: TGTGCCAGCAGCCCCCACCCGGTCGGGACAGGGAACACTGAAGCTTTCTTT. Its protein is CASSPHPVGTGNTEAFF.

This sequence joins TRBV7-9 and TRBJ2-5; TRBD1 might be the D (5 bases). Trimming shortened V by 3 bases and J by 2 bases, and 10 bases separated the two germline ends. This CDR3 is built from 14 residues. Germline values: CDR1 SEHNR, CDR2 FQNEAQ (reference sequence). In nucleotides, the CDR3 is TGTGCCAGCAGCTTGGACAATCAACAAGAGACCCAGTACTTC. Protein: CASSLDNQQETQYF. Full variable domain (outside the CDR3, taken from reference TRBV7-9 and TRBJ2-5): DTGVSQNPRHKITKRGQNVTFRCDPISEHNRLYWYRQTLGQGPEFLTYFQNEAQLEKSRLLSDRFSAERPKGSFSTLEIQRTEQGDSAMYLCASSLDNQQETQYFGPGTRLLVL.

The rearrangement joins TRBV9 to TRBJ1-2, with D maybe TRBD1 (5 bases). V was pared by 0 bases and J by 4 bases, with 10 bases between. The CDR3 runs 14 residues. The V gene's germline CDR1 is SGDLS and CDR2 YYNGEE. This CDR3 reads CASSVEGLGYGYTF. CDR3 DNA sequence: TGTGCCAGCAGCGTAGAGGGACTCGGCTATGGCTACACCTTC.

The CDR3 DNA reads as TGTGCCAGCAGTGACCCAACAGGGGCTAGCTACAATGAGCAGTTCTTC. It yields the protein CASSDPTGASYNEQFF. The gene calls are TRBV25-1 and TRBJ2-1; TRBD1 matches 7 bases. The V gene end was trimmed by 3 bases and the J gene end by 3 bases; junction bases not matched to a gene: 8. CDR3 size: 16 residues. CDR1 is MGHDK, CDR2 SYGVNS, per germline.

The V gene is TRBV11-2, the J gene TRBJ1-1; unclear D gene. V lost 6 bases, J lost 3 bases, and 14 bases lay in between. CDR1 SGHAT and CDR2 FQNNGV come from the germline V gene. The CDR3 contains 14 residues. This CDR3 is CASSSEFTDTEAFF. In nucleotides, the CDR3 is TGTGCCAGCAGTTCCGAATTTACGGACACTGAAGCTTTCTTT.

In DNA, the CDR3 is TGCAGCGTTGACCAGGGAGGGGCTTATGGCTACACCTTC. Amino acids: CSVDQGGAYGYTF. V usage is TRBV29-1 and J usage is TRBJ1-2; possibly TRBD1 for D (5 bases). CDR3 length: 13 residues. Germline V gives CDR1 SQVTM, CDR2 ANQGSEA. With 3 bases removed from V and 5 bases from J, the gap between germline ends came to 13 bases.

The rearrangement joins TRBV4-2 to TRBJ1-4; 8 nucleotides line up with TRBD1. Germline CDR1 reads LGHNA; CDR2 reads YNFKEQ. The CDR3 loop spans 15 amino acids. V was clipped by 1 base and J by 7 bases; unmatched bases: 5. As DNA, the CDR3 is TGTGCCAGCAGCCAAGGTCAGGGGGCAGGTGAAAAACTGTTTTTT. Its translation is CASSQGQGAGEKLFF.

The chain has TRBV18 and TRBJ2-5; D is unclear. V lost 8 bases, J lost 3 bases, and 16 bases lay in between. Germline CDR1 is KGHSH and CDR2 is LQKENI. The CDR3 length is 14 residues. The CDR3 region is CASTGNGFKETQYF. The CDR3 DNA follows: TGTGCCAGCACCGGAAACGGGTTTAAAGAGACCCAGTACTTC.

J is TRBJ2-1 and V is TRBV7-8, with a tentative D call TRBD2 (6 bases). The CDR3 length is 18 residues. V was shortened by 4 bases and J by 5 bases, with 24 bases between the two germline ends. Germline lookup yields CDR1 SGHVS and CDR2 FQNEAQ. CDR3: CASSSSIPSGLRNNEQFF. CDR3 DNA sequence: TGTGCCAGCAGCTCCAGTATCCCATCGGGACTTAGAAACAATGAGCAGTTCTTC.

The rearrangement uses TRBV28 and TRBJ2-7; 8 nucleotides align to TRBD1. This CDR3 has 14 residues. Germline V gene lookup returns CDR1 MDHEN and CDR2 SYDVKM. Trimming at V came to 6 bases and at J to 6 bases, leaving 10 bases not matched to a gene. The CDR3 region has the DNA TGTGCCAGCAGGACAGGGGCGAAGATGTCCGAGCAGTACTTC. This gives the protein CASRTGAKMSEQYF. Variable domain in full (rest from reference TRBV28 and TRBJ2-7): DVKVTQSSRYLVKRTGEKVFLECVQDMDHENMFWYRQDPGLGLRLIYFSYDVKMKEKGDIPEGYSVSREKKERFSLILESASTNQTSMYLCASRTGAKMSEQYFGPGTRLTVT.

The chain uses TRBV18 and TRBJ1-1; TRBD1 is a possible D gene (6 bases). V was pared by 1 base and J by 0 bases, with 12 bases between. The CDR3 extends over 16 amino acids. CDR1 and CDR2 (germline): KGHSH, LQKENI. CDR3 sequence reads: CASSPQRGGLNTEAFF. CDR3 coding DNA: TGTGCCAGCTCACCACAGAGGGGGGGCCTGAACACTGAAGCTTTCTTT.

This clone was detected many times. V and J are TRBV30 and TRBJ1-4, with TRBD1 matching 10 bases. Looked up from germline, CDR1 is GTSNPN and CDR2 is SVGIG (reference sequence). Trimming took 3 bases from V and 3 from J; bases not matched to a gene: 4. This CDR3 comprises 15 residues. The CDR3 is CAWRGGQGANEKLFF. As DNA, the CDR3 is TGTGCCTGGAGGGGTGGACAGGGGGCTAATGAAAAACTGTTTTTT.